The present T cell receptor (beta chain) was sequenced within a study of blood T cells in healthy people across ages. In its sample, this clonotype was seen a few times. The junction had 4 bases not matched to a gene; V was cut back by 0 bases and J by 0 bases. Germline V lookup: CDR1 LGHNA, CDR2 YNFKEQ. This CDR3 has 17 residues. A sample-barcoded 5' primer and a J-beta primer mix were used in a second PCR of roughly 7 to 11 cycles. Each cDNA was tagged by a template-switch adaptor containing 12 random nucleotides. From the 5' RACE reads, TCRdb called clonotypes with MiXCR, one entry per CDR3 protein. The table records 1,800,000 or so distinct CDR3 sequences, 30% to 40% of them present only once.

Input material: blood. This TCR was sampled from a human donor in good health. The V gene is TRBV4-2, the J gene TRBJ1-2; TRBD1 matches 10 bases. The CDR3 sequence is CASSQDSGQGANYGYTF. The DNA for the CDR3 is TGTGCCAGCAGCCAAGATTCCGGACAGGGGGCTAACTATGGCTACACCTTC.